These T cell receptor beta chains were read from a single sample in a study of shared clonotypes between healthy human individuals. Libraries were prepared by immunoSEQ multiplex PCR; TCRdb keeps only in-frame clonotypes and omits some of them. The table lists hundreds of thousands of clones, 90% to 97% of them singletons. The source material was naive CD8+ T cells sorted from blood. Every receptor here comes from a woman aged 25 to 45 in good health. CDR3s include the opening cysteine and the closing phenylalanine or tryptophan. A D gene is named only where the DNA matches it firmly. A clone size is listed for some rows: how often the clone was seen (once, few, many), or a class if it is expanded.

clone_size j_call d_call v_call cdr3_aa cdr3_nt
NA TRBJ2-5 NA TRBV5-6 CASSLRPGEETQYF TGTGCCAGCAGCCTCCGACCCGGGGAAGAGACCCAGTACTTC
NA TRBJ2-7 TRBD1 TRBV27 CASSQGPGQGPYEQYF TGTGCCAGCAGTCAAGGCCCGGGACAGGGTCCCTACGAGCAGTACTTC
NA TRBJ2-3 NA TRBV6-5 CASSYSPGRSDTQYF TGTGCCAGCAGTTACTCCCCGGGGAGGTCAGATACGCAGTATTTT
NA TRBJ1-5 NA TRBV6-6 CASSYVSNQPQHF TGTGCCAGCAGTTACGTCAGCAATCAGCCCCAGCATTTT
NA TRBJ2-7 NA TRBV10-3 CAISEPFVGDYEQYF TGTGCCATCAGTGAGCCCTTTGTCGGGGACTACGAGCAGTACTTC
NA TRBJ2-7 NA TRBV20-1 CSGVTYEQYF TGCAGTGGGGTAACCTACGAGCAGTACTTC
NA TRBJ2-7 NA TRBV28 CASSLGAEQYF TGTGCCAGCAGTTTGGGGGCCGAGCAGTACTTC
few TRBJ2-7 TRBD1 TRBV27 CATRTGGLDEQYF TGTGCCACCCGGACAGGGGGCCTCGACGAGCAGTACTTC
NA TRBJ2-7 TRBD1 TRBV5-6 CASSFGTAEGYF TGTGCCAGCAGCTTTGGGACAGCTGAGGGGTACTTC
once TRBJ2-3 NA TRBV13 CASSGGPSTDTQYF TGTGCCAGCAGCGGCGGGCCTAGCACAGATACGCAGTATTTT
NA TRBJ2-1 TRBD2 TRBV19 CASSMSGRGNEQFF TGTGCCAGTAGTATGAGCGGGAGAGGGAATGAGCAGTTCTTC
NA TRBJ2-5 NA TRBV2 CASSEVETQYF TGTGCCAGCAGCGAGGTGGAGACCCAGTACTTC
NA TRBJ2-1 NA TRBV7-9 CASSLLRLRDNEQFF TGTGCCAGCAGCCTACTCCGACTACGCGACAATGAGCAGTTCTTC
NA TRBJ2-1 TRBD1 TRBV2 CASSEAPDRGFVNEQFF TGTGCCAGCAGTGAAGCCCCAGACAGGGGATTTGTCAATGAGCAGTTCTTC
NA TRBJ2-1 NA TRBV7-6 CASSLEASVYNEQFF TGTGCCAGCAGCTTAGAGGCCTCAGTCTACAATGAGCAGTTCTTC